This TCR beta chain was sequenced in a study of T-cell memory formation after mild COVID-19. Study conclusions and caveats: Among clones peaking at day 37 in the second wave, SARS-CoV-2 specificity remained unconfirmed. The finding that pre-infection memory included some responding clones suggested that cross-reactive memory joined. Clones which contracted sat mainly in CM and EM if CD4+, and in EMRA if CD8+.

CDR3 length equals 14 residues. The V end was cut by 1 base, the J end by 2 bases, with 8 bases between. Looked up from germline, CDR1 is SGHTA and CDR2 is FQGNSA. TCRdb reprocessed the 5' RACE reads with MiXCR, giving one entry per CDR3 protein. The table has about 120,000 distinct CDR3 sequences, about a fifth seen once. As to this clonotype: Its cognate antigen is unknown.

V and J are TRBV7-2 and TRBJ2-5; D is unresolved. The sequence came from a man between 18 and 35 years old who had mild COVID-19 (a few samples of this study predate the infection). Cell type and time point are not known. Material for sequencing was PBMCs or a T cell subset sorted from them (not recorded which). CDR3 protein: CASSLVATQETQYF. The CDR3 DNA follows: TGTGCCAGCAGCTTAGTGGCAACTCAAGAGACCCAGTACTTC.